The next 3 T cell receptor beta chains were all read from a single sample in a study of blood T cell repertoires in COVID-19. Only in-frame clones appear in the TCRdb table, and some are missing; sequencing was by immunoSEQ multiplex PCR. There are roughly 74,000 clones in the sample; approximately 84% occur only once, and approximately 35% lies in the top ten. Sequencing was done on a sample of peripheral blood. These TCRs come from a man between 65 and 79 years old with acute or convalescent COVID-19.

The chain employs TRBV28 and TRBJ2-7; the D gene is possibly TRBD2 (6 bases). V lost 2 bases to trimming and J lost 0 bases, with 14 bases between them. The CDR3 covers 16 residues. The germline CDR1 and CDR2 sequences are MDHEN and SYDVKM. The DNA of the CDR3 is TGTGCCAGCAGTTTAGAGGCGCGGGGAAGCTCCTACGAGCAGTACTTC. This gives the protein CASSLEARGSSYEQYF.

The chain is built from TRBV27 and TRBJ2-2; 7 bases fit TRBD1. The CDR3 contains 13 residues. Germline V CDR1 and CDR2: MNHEY, SMNVEV (reference sequence). V lost 5 bases and J lost 7; bases outside the gene matches: 4. CDR3 residues: CASSLDRVGELFF. CDR3 bases: TGTGCCAGCAGTCTCGACAGGGTCGGGGAGCTGTTTTTT.

CDR3: CASRTTYGYTF. Here the CDR3 DNA reads TGTGCCAGCAGAACCACTTATGGCTACACCTTC. This chain uses TRBV6-6 with TRBJ1-2; no clear D gene. This CDR3 contains 11 residues. Deletions cut 6 bases from V and 5 bases from J, with 7 bases between. Germline V gene data show CDR1 as MNHNY and CDR2 as SVGAGI (reference sequence).